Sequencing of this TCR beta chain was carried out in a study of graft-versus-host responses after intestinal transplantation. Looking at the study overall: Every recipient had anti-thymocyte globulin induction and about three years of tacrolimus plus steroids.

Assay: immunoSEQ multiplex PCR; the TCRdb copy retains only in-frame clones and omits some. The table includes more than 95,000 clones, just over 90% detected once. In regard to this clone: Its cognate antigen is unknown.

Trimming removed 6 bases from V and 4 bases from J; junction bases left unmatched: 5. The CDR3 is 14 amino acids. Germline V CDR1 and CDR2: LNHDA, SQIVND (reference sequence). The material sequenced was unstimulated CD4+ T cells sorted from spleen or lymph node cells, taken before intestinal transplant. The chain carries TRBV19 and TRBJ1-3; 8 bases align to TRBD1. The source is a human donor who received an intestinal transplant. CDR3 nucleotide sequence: TGTGCCAGTAGCCGGACAGGGACCGGAAACACCATATATTTT. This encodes CASSRTGTGNTIYF.